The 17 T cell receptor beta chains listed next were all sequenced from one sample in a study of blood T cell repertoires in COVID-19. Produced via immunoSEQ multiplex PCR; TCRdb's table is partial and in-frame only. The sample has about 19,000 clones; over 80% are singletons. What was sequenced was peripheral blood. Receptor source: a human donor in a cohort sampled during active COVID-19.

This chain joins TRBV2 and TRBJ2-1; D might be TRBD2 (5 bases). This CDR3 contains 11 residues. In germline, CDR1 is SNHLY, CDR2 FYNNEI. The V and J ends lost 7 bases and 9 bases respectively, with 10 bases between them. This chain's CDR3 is CASTGSTEQFF. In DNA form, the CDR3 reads TGTGCCAGCACGGGGTCGACTGAGCAGTTCTTC.

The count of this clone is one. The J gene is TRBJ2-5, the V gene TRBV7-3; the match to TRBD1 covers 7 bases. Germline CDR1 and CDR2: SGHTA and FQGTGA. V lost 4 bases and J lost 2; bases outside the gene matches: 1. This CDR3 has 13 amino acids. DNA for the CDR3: TGTGCCAGCAGCTGGGACAGACAAGAGACCCAGTACTTC. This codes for CASSWDRQETQYF.

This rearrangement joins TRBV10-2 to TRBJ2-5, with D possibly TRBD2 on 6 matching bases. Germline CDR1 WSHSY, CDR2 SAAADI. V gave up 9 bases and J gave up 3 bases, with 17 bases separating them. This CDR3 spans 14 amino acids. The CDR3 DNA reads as TGCGCCAGTAGTTGGACGGCGGGAAAAGAGACCCAGTACTTC. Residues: CASSWTAGKETQYF.

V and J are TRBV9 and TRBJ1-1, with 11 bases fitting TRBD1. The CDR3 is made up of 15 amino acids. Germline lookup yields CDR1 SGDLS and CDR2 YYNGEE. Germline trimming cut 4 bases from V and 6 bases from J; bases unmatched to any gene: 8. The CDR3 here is CASSIRTGGEAEAFF. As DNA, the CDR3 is TGTGCCAGCAGCATCCGGACAGGGGGCGAAGCTGAAGCTTTCTTT.

The CDR3 DNA is TGCGCCAGCAGCCAAGATCTCGACAGGGCAACCTACAATGAGCAGTTCTTC. The encoded protein is CASSQDLDRATYNEQFF. The chain links TRBV4-1 to TRBJ2-1; TRBD1 matches at 7 bases. V lost 0 bases, J lost 2 bases, and 7 bases stayed unmatched. Germline CDR1 and CDR2: MGHRA and YSYEKL. This CDR3 has 17 amino acids.

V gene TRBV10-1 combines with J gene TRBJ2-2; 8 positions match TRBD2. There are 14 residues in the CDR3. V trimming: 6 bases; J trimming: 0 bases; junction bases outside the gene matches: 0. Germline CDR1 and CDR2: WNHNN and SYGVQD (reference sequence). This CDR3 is CASRAGANTGELFF. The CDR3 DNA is TGCGCCAGCAGAGCGGGGGCGAACACCGGGGAGCTGTTTTTT.

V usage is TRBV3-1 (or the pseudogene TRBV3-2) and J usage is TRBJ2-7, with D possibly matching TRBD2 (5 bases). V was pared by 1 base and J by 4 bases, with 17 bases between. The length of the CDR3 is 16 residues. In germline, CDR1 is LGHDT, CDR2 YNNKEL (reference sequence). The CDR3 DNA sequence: TGTGCCAGCAGCCAAGTAGGTCTCGGAGCGGTGTACGAGCAGTACTTC. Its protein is CASSQVGLGAVYEQYF.

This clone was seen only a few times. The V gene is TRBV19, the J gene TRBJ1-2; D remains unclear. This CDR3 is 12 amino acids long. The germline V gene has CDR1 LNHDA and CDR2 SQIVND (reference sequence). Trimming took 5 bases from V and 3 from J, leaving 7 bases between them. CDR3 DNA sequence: TGTGCCAGTAGTCTTACAGACTATGGCTACACCTTC. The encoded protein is CASSLTDYGYTF.

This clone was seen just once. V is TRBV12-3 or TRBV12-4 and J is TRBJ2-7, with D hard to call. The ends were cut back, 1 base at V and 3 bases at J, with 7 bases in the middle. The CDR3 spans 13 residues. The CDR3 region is CASSLDSRYEQYF. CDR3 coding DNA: TGTGCCAGCAGTTTAGACTCTCGCTACGAGCAGTACTTC.

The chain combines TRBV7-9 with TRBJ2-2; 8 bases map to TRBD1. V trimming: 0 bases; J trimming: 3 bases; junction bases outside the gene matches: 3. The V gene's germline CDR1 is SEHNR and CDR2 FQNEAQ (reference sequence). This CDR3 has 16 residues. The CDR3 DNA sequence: TGTGCCAGCAGCTTAGCGTACAGGGGGGACACCGGGGAGCTGTTTTTT. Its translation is CASSLAYRGDTGELFF.

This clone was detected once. CDR3 DNA sequence: TGCGCCAGCAGCTTTACCGGGGATGAGCAGTTCTTC. As protein: CASSFTGDEQFF. The rearrangement links TRBV5-1 to TRBJ2-1; tentatively, D is TRBD2 (5 bases). Germline CDR1 and CDR2: SGHRS and YFSETQ. This CDR3 is built from 12 residues. The V gene lost 2 bases and the J gene lost 8 bases, with 8 bases spanning the gap.

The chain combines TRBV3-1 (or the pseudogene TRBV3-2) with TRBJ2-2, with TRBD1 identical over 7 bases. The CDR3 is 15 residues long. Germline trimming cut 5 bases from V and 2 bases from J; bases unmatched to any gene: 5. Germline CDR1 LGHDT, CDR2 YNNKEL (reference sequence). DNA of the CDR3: TGTGCCAGCAGCAGCCGGGACAGAAACACCGGGGAGCTGTTTTTT. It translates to CASSSRDRNTGELFF.

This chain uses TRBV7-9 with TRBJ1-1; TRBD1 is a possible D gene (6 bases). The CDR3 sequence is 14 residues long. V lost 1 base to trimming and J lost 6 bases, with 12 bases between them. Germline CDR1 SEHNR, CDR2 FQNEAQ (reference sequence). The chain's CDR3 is CASSLGQAVSEAFF. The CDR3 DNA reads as TGTGCCAGCAGCTTAGGACAGGCCGTCTCTGAAGCTTTCTTT.

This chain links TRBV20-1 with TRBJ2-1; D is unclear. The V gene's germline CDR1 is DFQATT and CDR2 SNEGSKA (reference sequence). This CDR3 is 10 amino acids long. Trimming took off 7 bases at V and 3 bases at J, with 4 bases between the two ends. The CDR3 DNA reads TGCAGTGGTCACTACAATGAGCAGTTCTTC. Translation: CSGHYNEQFF.

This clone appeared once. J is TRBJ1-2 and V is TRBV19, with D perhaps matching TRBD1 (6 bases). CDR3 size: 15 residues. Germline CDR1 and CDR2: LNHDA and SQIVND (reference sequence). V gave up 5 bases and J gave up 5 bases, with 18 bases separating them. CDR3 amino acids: CASSSPLEGVYGYTF. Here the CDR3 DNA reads TGTGCCAGTAGTTCCCCACTTGAGGGGGTGTATGGCTACACCTTC. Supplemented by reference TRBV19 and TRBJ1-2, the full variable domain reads DGGITQSPKYLFRKEGQNVTLSCEQNLNHDAMYWYRQDPGQGLRLIYYSQIVNDFQKGDIAEGYSVSREKKESFPLTVTSAQKNPTAFYLCASSSPLEGVYGYTFGSGTRLTVV.

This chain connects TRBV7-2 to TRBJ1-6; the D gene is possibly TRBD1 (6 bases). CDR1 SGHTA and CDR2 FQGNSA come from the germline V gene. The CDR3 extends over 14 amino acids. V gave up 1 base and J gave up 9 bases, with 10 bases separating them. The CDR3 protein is CASSLGTATSPLHF. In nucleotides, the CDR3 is TGTGCCAGCAGCTTAGGGACAGCCACTTCACCCCTCCACTTT. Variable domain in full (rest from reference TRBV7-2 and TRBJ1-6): GAGVSQSPSNKVTEKGKDVELRCDPISGHTALYWYRQSLGQGLEFLIYFQGNSAPDKSGLPSDRFSAERTGGSVSTLTIQRTQQEDSAVYLCASSLGTATSPLHFGNGTRLTVT.

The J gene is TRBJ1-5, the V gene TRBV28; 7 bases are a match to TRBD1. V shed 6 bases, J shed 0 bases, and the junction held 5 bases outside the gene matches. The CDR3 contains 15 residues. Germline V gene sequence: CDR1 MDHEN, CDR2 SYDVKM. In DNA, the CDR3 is TGTGCCAGCAGACAAGGGACAGTTAGCAATCAGCCCCAGCATTTT. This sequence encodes CASRQGTVSNQPQHF.